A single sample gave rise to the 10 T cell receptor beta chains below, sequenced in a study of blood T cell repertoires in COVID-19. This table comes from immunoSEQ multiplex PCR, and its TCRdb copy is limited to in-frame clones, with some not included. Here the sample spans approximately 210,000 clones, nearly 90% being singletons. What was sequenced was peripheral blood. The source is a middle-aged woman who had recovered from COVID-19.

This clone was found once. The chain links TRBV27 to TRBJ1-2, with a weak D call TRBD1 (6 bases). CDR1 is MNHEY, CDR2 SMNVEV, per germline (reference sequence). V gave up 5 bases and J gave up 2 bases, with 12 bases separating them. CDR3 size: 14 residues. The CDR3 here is CASSPSGTNYGYTF. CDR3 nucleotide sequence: TGTGCCAGCAGTCCGTCCGGGACAAACTATGGCTACACCTTC.

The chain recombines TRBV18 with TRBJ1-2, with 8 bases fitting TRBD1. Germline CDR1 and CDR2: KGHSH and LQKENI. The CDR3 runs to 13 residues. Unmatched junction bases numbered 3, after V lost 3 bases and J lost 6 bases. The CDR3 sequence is CASSPTGDDGYTF. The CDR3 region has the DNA TGTGCCAGCTCACCGACAGGGGATGATGGCTACACCTTC.

The chain's CDR3 is CASKGQDNSPLHF. Here the CDR3 DNA reads TGCGCCAGCAAAGGACAGGATAATTCACCCCTCCACTTT. The V gene is TRBV5-1, the J gene TRBJ1-6, with 7 bases identical to TRBD1. CDR3 length: 13 amino acids. The ends lost 6 bases at V and 5 bases at J; junction bases unmatched: 2. Germline CDR1 is SGHRS and CDR2 is YFSETQ.

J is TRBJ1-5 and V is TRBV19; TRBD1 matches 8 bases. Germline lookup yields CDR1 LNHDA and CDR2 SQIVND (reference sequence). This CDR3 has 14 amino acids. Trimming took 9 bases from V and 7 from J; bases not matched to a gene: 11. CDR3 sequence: CASALQGGGQPQHF. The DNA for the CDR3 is TGTGCCAGCGCGCTACAGGGGGGAGGACAGCCCCAGCATTTT.

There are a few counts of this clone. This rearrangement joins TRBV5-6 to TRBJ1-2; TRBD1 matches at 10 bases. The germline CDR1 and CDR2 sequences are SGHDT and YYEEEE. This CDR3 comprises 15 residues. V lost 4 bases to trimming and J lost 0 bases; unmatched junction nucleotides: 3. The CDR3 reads CASSGGQGANYGYTF. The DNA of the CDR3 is TGTGCCAGCAGCGGCGGACAGGGGGCTAACTATGGCTACACCTTC.

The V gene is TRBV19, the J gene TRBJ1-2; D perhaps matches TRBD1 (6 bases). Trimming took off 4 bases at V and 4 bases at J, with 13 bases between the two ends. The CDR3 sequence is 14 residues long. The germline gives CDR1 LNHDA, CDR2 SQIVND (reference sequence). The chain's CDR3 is CASSKEQGPYGYTF. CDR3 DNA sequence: TGTGCCAGTAGTAAAGAGCAGGGGCCCTATGGCTACACCTTC.

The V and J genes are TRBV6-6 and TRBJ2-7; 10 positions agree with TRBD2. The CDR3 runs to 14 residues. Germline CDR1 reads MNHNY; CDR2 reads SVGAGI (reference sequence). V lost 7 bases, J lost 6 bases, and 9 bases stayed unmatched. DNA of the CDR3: TGTGCCAGCAACCCTAGCGGGAGCCGGGGCGAGCAGTACTTC. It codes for CASNPSGSRGEQYF.

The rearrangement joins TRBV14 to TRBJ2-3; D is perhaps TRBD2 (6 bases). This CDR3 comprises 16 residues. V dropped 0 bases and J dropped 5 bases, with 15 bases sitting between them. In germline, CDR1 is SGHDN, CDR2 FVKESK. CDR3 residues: CASSQDGGRERDTQYF. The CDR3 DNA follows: TGTGCCAGCAGCCAAGATGGAGGGCGGGAAAGAGATACGCAGTATTTT.

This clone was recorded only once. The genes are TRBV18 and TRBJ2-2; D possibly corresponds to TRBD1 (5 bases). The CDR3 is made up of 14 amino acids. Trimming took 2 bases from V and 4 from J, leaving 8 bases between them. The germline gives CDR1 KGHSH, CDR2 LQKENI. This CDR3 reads CASSPDRVTGELFF. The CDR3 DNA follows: TGTGCCAGCTCACCAGACAGAGTCACCGGGGAGCTGTTTTTT.

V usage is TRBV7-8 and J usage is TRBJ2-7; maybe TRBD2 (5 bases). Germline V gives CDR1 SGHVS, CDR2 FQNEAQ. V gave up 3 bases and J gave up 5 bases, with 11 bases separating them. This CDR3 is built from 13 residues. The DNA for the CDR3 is TGTGCCAGCAGCTTTAGGACTTACCACGAGCAGTACTTC. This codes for CASSFRTYHEQYF.